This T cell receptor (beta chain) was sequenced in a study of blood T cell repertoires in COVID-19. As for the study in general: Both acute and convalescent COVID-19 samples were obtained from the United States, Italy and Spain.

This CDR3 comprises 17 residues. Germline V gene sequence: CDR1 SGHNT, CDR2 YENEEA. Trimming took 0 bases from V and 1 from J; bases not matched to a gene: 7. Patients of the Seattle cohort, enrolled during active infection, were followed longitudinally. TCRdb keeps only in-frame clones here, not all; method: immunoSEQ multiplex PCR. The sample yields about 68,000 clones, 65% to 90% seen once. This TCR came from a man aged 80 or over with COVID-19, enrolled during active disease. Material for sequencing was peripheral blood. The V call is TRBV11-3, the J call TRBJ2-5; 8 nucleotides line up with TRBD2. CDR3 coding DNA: TGTGCCAGCAGCTTAGAGGGGGGCGGGGGGCCCCAAGAGACCCAGTACTTC. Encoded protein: CASSLEGGGGPQETQYF.